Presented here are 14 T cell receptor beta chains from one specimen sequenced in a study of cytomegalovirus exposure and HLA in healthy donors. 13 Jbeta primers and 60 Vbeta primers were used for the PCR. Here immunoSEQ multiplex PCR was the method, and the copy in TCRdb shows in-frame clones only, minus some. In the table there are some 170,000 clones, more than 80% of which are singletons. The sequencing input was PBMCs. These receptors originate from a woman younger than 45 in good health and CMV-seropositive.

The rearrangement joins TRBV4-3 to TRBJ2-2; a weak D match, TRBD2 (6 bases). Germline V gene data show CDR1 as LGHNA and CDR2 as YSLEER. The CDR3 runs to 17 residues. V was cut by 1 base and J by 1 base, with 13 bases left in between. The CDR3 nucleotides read TGCGCCAGCAGCCAAGGGAGGGATTCCCAGAACACCGGGGAGCTGTTTTTT. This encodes CASSQGRDSQNTGELFF.

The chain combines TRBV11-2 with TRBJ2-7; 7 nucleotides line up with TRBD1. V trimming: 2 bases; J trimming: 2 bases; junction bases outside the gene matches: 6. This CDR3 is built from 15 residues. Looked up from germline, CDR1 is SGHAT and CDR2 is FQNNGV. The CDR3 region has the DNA TGTGCCAGCAGCTTATCGACAGGGAGTCCCTACGAGCAGTACTTC. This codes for CASSLSTGSPYEQYF. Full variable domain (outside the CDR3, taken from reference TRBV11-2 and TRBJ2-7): EAGVAQSPRYKIIEKRQSVAFWCNPISGHATLYWYQQILGQGPKLLIQFQNNGVVDDSQLPKDRFSAERLKGVDSTLKIQPAKLEDSAVYLCASSLSTGSPYEQYFGPGTRLTVT.

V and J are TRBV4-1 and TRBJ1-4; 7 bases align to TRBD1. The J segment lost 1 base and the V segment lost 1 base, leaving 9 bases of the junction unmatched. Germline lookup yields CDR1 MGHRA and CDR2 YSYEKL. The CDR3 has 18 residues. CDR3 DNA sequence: TGCGCCAGCAGCCAAGCGTGGGGACAGCTTTTAACTAATGAAAAACTGTTTTTT. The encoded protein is CASSQAWGQLLTNEKLFF.

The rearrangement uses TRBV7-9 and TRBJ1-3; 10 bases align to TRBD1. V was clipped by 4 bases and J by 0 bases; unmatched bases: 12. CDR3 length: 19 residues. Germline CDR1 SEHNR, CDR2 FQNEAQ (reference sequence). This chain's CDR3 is CASSSRDRGFPLSGNTIYF. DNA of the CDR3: TGTGCCAGCAGCTCCCGGGACAGGGGCTTCCCACTCTCTGGAAACACCATATATTTT.

This CDR3 is CASSLNTGVREKLFF. The CDR3 DNA reads as TGTGCCAGCAGCTTGAACACAGGGGTTCGCGAAAAACTGTTTTTT. The chain has TRBV9 and TRBJ1-4, with TRBD1 matching over 7 bases. The V gene's germline CDR1 is SGDLS and CDR2 YYNGEE. The trim removed 4 bases at V and 8 bases at J, leaving 11 bases unmatched. There are 15 residues in the CDR3.

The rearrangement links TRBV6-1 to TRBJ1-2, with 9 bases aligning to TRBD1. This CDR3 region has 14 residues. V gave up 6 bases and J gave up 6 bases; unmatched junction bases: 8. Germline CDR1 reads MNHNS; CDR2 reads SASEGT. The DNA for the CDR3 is TGTGCCAGCAGAGTGGAAGGGACAGGGCATGGCTACACCTTC. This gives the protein CASRVEGTGHGYTF.

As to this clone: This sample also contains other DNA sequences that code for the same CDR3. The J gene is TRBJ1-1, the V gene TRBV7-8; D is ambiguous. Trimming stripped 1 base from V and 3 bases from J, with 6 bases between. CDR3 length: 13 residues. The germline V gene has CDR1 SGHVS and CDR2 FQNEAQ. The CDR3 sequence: CASSLDRDTEAFF. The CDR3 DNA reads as TGTGCCAGCAGCTTAGACAGAGACACTGAAGCTTTCTTT.

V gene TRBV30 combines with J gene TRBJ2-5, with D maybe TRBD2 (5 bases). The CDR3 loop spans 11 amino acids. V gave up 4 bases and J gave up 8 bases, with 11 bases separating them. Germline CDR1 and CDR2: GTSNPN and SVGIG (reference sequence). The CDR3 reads CAWMAGGTQYF. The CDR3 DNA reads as TGTGCCTGGATGGCTGGAGGAACCCAGTACTTC.

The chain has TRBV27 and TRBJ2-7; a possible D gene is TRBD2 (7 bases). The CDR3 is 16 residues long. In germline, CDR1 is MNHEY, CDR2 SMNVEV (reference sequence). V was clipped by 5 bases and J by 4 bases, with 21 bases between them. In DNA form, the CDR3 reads TGTGCCAGCAGTCCCCCCTCATGGAGGGGGGGGTACGAGCAGTACTTC. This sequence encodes CASSPPSWRGGYEQYF.

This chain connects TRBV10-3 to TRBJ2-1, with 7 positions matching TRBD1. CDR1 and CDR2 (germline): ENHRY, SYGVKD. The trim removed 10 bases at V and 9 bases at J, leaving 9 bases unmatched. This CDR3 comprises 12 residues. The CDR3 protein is CATRQGSAEQFF. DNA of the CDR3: TGTGCCACCCGACAGGGTTCGGCTGAGCAGTTCTTC.

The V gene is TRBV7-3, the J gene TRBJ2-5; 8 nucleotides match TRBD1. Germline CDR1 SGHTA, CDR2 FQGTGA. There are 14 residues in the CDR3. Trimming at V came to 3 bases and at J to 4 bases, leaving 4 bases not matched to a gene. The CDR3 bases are TGTGCCAGCAGCTTCGGACAGGGCGCAGAGACCCAGTACTTC. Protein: CASSFGQGAETQYF.

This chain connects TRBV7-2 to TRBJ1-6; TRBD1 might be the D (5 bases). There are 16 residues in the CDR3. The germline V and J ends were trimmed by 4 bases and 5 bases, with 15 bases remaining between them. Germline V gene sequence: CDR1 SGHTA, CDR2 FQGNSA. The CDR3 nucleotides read TGTGCCAGCAGCTCCCTAGGCACAGGTAATAATTCACCCCTCCACTTT. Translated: CASSSLGTGNNSPLHF.

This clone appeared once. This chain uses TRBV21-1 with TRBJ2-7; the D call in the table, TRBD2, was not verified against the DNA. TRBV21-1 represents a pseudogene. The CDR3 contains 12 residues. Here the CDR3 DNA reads TGTGCCAGCAGCAAAGCTGGGGAGAGGCAGTACTTC. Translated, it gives CASSKAGERQYF.

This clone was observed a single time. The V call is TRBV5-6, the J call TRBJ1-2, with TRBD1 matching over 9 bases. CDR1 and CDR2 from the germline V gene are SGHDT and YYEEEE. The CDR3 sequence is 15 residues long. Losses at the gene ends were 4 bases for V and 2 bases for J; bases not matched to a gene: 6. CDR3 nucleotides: TGTGCCAGCAGCCCCGACAGGGGGACAAACTATGGCTACACCTTC. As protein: CASSPDRGTNYGYTF. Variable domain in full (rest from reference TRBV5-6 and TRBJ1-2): DAGVTQSPTHLIKTRGQQVTLRCSPKSGHDTVSWYQQALGQGPQFIFQYYEEEERQRGNFPDRFSGHQFPNYSSELNVNALLLGDSALYLCASSPDRGTNYGYTFGSGTRLTVV.